This T cell receptor (beta chain) originates from a study of OX40 agonist ivuxolimab in advanced cancers. Looking at the study overall: Ivuxolimab was administered intravenously to patients at 0.01 to 10 mg/kg every 2 weeks. Of mixed ages from 23 to 79 and averaging about 60 years, the group was roughly 83% male.

Profiled with immunoSEQ multiplex PCR; TCRdb holds only in-frame clones, not every one. Of some 80,000 clones listed, roughly 88% were seen once; the top ten hold 0.72%. Sequencing was performed on CD4+ or CD8+ T cells sorted from blood, taken in a trial of the OX40 agonist ivuxolimab. The TCR originated in an adult with an advanced solid tumor such as melanoma, head and neck, liver or kidney cancer.

The CDR3 protein is CASSLGGTGRETQYF. The CDR3 DNA reads as TGTGCCAGCAGCTTAGGGGGGACAGGGCGAGAGACCCAGTACTTC. The genes are TRBV11-3 and TRBJ2-5; 9 nucleotides agree with TRBD1. J lost 4 bases, V lost 1 base, and 4 bases had no gene match. Looked up from germline, CDR1 is SGHNT and CDR2 is YENEEA. CDR3 length equals 15 residues.